A selection of T cell receptor beta chains follows, all from one sample in a study of blood T cell repertoires in COVID-19. Clones were sequenced by immunoSEQ multiplex PCR, and TCRdb holds only the in-frame ones, with some missing. The data hold approximately 77,000 clones, with about 80% observed a single time. Sequencing was done on a sample of peripheral blood. All receptors come from a woman between 70 and 85 years old with acute or convalescent COVID-19. The CDR3 runs from the conserved cysteine through the conserved F or W. D genes are given only for firm matches. The size field is filled for only some rows; it gives once, few, many or a size class.

.	TRBJ2-3	TRBV28	.	TGTGCCAGCAGTTACGGCGGGAGCACAGATACGCAGTATTTT	CASSYGGSTDTQYF
.	TRBJ2-7	TRBV4-3	once	TGCGCCAGCAGCCAAGCGGCGATGGCTAGCTATTCGGGCGAGCAGTACTTC	CASSQAAMASYSGEQYF
TRBD1	TRBJ2-3	TRBV18	.	TGTGCCAGCTCACTCTCGGGACAGGGGGCGCAGGGCACAGATACGCAGTATTTT	CASSLSGQGAQGTDTQYF
.	TRBJ2-2	TRBV5-1	.	TGCGCCAGCAGCTTGGCACAGGACACCGGGGAGCTGTTTTTT	CASSLAQDTGELFF
.	TRBJ1-1	TRBV19	once	TGTGCCAGTAGTGACTATGGGAACACTGAAGCTTTCTTT	CASSDYGNTEAFF
.	TRBJ2-3	TRBV5-8	.	TGTGCCAGCAGCTTGGCCAACGGAGATACGCAGTATTTT	CASSLANGDTQYF
.	TRBJ1-4	TRBV4-1	.	TGCGCCAGCAGCCAATGGGGGGGGATAACTAATGAAAAACTGTTTTTT	CASSQWGGITNEKLFF
.	TRBJ1-2	TRBV19	.	TGTGCCAGTAGTATCCGTCGGGATAACTATGGCTACACCTTC	CASSIRRDNYGYTF
TRBD2	TRBJ2-5	TRBV7-9	.	TGTGCCAGCAGCTTAAGCGGGGAAGAGACCCAGTACTTC	CASSLSGEETQYF
.	TRBJ2-7	TRBV7-6	once	TGTGCCAGCAGCTTACAGGGGAACGAGCAGTACTTC	CASSLQGNEQYF
.	TRBJ1-1	TRBV7-9	.	TGTGCCAGCAGCTTGCAGGCTTCTGAAGCTTTCTTT	CASSLQASEAFF
TRBD1	TRBJ1-2	TRBV29-1	.	TGCAGCGTTGAAGGTGGGACAGAGTTCTATGGCTACACCTTC	CSVEGGTEFYGYTF
TRBD1	TRBJ1-4	TRBV7-2	.	TGTGCCAGCAGCTCCGGGACAGGGGCGACTAATGAAAAACTGTTTTTT	CASSSGTGATNEKLFF
TRBD1	TRBJ1-4	TRBV9	.	TGTGCCAGCAGCGCGGGACAGACGGTGGGTGAAAAACTGTTTTTT	CASSAGQTVGEKLFF
.	TRBJ2-5	TRBV24-1	.	TGTGCCACCGGGGCGGAGACCCAGTACTTC	CATGAETQYF
.	TRBJ1-6	TRBV6-5	once	TGTGCCAGCGCCCTAAGAGGGAATAATTCACCCCTCCACTTT	CASALRGNNSPLHF
.	TRBJ2-3	TRBV9	.	TGTGCCAGCAGCGCCCGACCTGGGGGCTCGCGATATAGCACAGATACGCAGTATTTT	CASSARPGGSRYSTDTQYF
.	TRBJ2-5	TRBV5-1	.	TGCGCCAGCAGCTTGGGTTCCATTGTCGTGATCAGGGACCAAGAGACCCAGTACTTC	CASSLGSIVVIRDQETQYF
TRBD1	TRBJ1-1	TRBV3-1/TRBV3-2	.	TGTGCCAGCAGCCAAGATCTTTCCCGGGACAGCTATGAAGCTTTCTTT	CASSQDLSRDSYEAFF
.	TRBJ2-2	TRBV3-1/TRBV3-2	.	TGTGCCAGCAGCTCGAGGTGGGTGTCAGCCGGGGAGCTGTTTTTT	CASSSRWVSAGELFF
.	TRBJ2-1	TRBV4-3	.	TGCGCCAGCAGCCAAGATTGGGCGGGGTATTCCTACAATGAGCAGTTCTTC	CASSQDWAGYSYNEQFF
.	TRBJ1-3	TRBV29-1	few	TGCAGCGTTGAAAGTCCGCGGGAGGACTCTGGAAACACCATATATTTT	CSVESPREDSGNTIYF
.	TRBJ1-2	TRBV15	.	TGTGCCACCAGCAGAGAACTTAGCCCTAGTTATGGCTACACCTTC	CATSRELSPSYGYTF
.	TRBJ2-5	TRBV7-7	.	TGTGCCAGCAGCTTATCTGGGACAACGGAGACCCAGTACTTC	CASSLSGTTETQYF
.	TRBJ2-5	TRBV4-2	.	TGTGCCAGCAGCCAAGAAGGTAGACAGAGACAAGAGACCCAGTACTTC	CASSQEGRQRQETQYF
TRBD1	TRBJ1-6	TRBV6-5	.	TGTGCCAGCAGCCGCAAGACAGGGGATTCACCCCTCCACTTT	CASSRKTGDSPLHF
TRBD2	TRBJ2-1	TRBV13	.	TGTGCCAGCAGTTACGGGACTAGCGGATACAATGAGCAGTTCTTC	CASSYGTSGYNEQFF
.	TRBJ1-5	TRBV6-5	.	TGTGCCAGCAGGCAGGGAAGCTCGGGCAATCAGCCCCAGCATTTT	CASRQGSSGNQPQHF